The T cell receptor (beta chain) under discussion was sequenced for a study of control samples from healthy donors and cancer patients. The CDR3 totals 14 residues. Germline V gives CDR1 SGDLS, CDR2 YYNGEE. Trimming shortened V by 0 bases and J by 6 bases, and 7 bases separated the two germline ends. Method: immunoSEQ multiplex PCR; TCRdb's copy keeps in-frame clones and lacks some. The sample lists approximately 100,000 clones, 92% seen once, with less than 3.5% in the top ten. Specimen: blood. This rearrangement joins TRBV9 to TRBJ1-6, with unresolved D. This clonotype was obtained from a human donor in good health. The donor label of this sample is uncertain. CDR3 residues: CASSVEAVNSPLHF. The CDR3, as DNA: TGTGCCAGCAGCGTAGAGGCGGTTAATTCACCCCTCCACTTT.